The 6 T cell receptor beta chains below were found in one sample sequenced in a study of blood T cell repertoires in COVID-19. Sequenced by immunoSEQ multiplex PCR; TCRdb stores in-frame clones only, minus some. The sample records about 210,000 clones, about 83% being singletons. The sample consisted of peripheral blood. These TCRs come from a woman aged 40 to 49 with active or convalescent COVID-19.

This chain connects TRBV10-3 to TRBJ1-2, with D tentatively TRBD1 (6 bases). V was pared by 3 bases and J by 3 bases, with 11 bases between. The CDR3 is 14 residues long. Germline V CDR1 and CDR2: ENHRY, SYGVKD. The DNA for the CDR3 is TGTGCCATCAGTGAAACAGGGAGGGACTATGGCTACACCTTC. Protein product: CAISETGRDYGYTF.

The rearrangement uses TRBV5-1 and TRBJ2-3; D not resolved. This CDR3 contains 12 residues. Germline-derived CDR1 and CDR2 are SGHRS and YFSETQ. Trimming stripped 0 bases from V and 6 bases from J, with 5 bases between. Here the CDR3 reads CASSLGRDTQYF. The CDR3 DNA reads as TGCGCCAGCAGCTTGGGCCGGGATACGCAGTATTTT. Drawing the rest from reference TRBV5-1 and TRBJ2-3, the complete variable domain is KAGVTQTPRYLIKTRGQQVTLSCSPISGHRSVSWYQQTPGQGLQFLFEYFSETQRNKGNFPGRFSGRQFSNSRSEMNVSTLELGDSALYLCASSLGRDTQYFGPGTRLTVL.

J is TRBJ2-1 and V is TRBV7-2; 13 bases map to TRBD2. Unmatched junction bases numbered 1, after V lost 3 bases and J lost 8 bases. CDR1 SGHTA and CDR2 FQGNSA come from the germline V gene. The CDR3 loop spans 14 amino acids. CDR3 sequence reads: CASSFTSGGDEQFF. CDR3 nucleotide sequence: TGTGCCAGCAGCTTTACTAGCGGGGGGGATGAGCAGTTCTTC.

The chain couples TRBV29-1 to TRBJ2-1, with TRBD1 matching 9 bases. From germline, CDR1 is SQVTM and CDR2 ANQGSEA. This CDR3 has 14 residues. After removal of 1 base from V and 7 bases from J, the junction contained 5 bases not matched to a gene. The CDR3 here is CSVEGQGGKNEQFF. The CDR3 bases are TGCAGCGTTGAAGGACAGGGGGGAAAGAATGAGCAGTTCTTC.

V gene TRBV28 combines with J gene TRBJ1-3; the match to TRBD1 covers 8 bases. The CDR3 contains 14 residues. From germline, CDR1 is MDHEN and CDR2 SYDVKM. V shed 3 bases and J 3 bases; nucleotides not matched to a gene: 1. In DNA form, the CDR3 reads TGTGCCAGCAGTTTGGACAGGGTTGGAAACACCATATATTTT. Its translation: CASSLDRVGNTIYF.

The V call is TRBV4-1, the J call TRBJ1-4; TRBD1 is a possible D gene (5 bases). V was cut by 4 bases and J by 8 bases, with 29 bases left in between. The CDR3 has 19 residues. Per germline, CDR1 MGHRA and CDR2 YSYEKL. CDR3 residues: CASSPTGVHAGYMKEKLFF. In DNA, the CDR3 is TGCGCCAGCAGCCCCACGGGGGTGCACGCCGGATACATGAAGGAAAAACTGTTTTTT.